These 23 T cell receptor beta chains were sequenced from one sample in a study of blood T cells in healthy people across ages. The use of a sample-barcoded 5' primer and a J-beta primer mix characterized a second PCR of 7 to 11 cycles. MiXCR, run by TCRdb on the 5' RACE reads, gives a single entry per CDR3 protein. There are roughly 730,000 distinct CDR3 sequences in the sample; around 50% occur only once, and 20% to 30% lies in the top ten. What was sequenced was blood. These receptors all stem from a man between 40 and 49 years old in good health.

The chain has TRBV7-9 and TRBJ2-5; TRBD2 is a possible D gene (5 bases). Near its end, the DNA agrees better with TRBJ2-7, so the J call may be wrong. This CDR3 comprises 12 residues. Per the germline V gene, CDR1 is SEHNR and CDR2 is FQNEAQ (reference sequence). In DNA, the CDR3 is TGTGCCAGCAGTGGAGGTGCCTACGAGCAGTACTTC. Residues: CASSGGAYEQYF.

This sequence joins TRBV24-1 and TRBJ2-2; the D gene is possibly TRBD2 (5 bases). Germline CDR1 is KGHDR and CDR2 is SFDVKD. V was cut by 3 bases and J by 2 bases, with 15 bases left in between. The CDR3 spans 17 residues. The CDR3 region has the DNA TGTGCCACCAGTGATCCATTACTAGGATTAAACACCGGGGAGCTGTTTTTT. It specifies CATSDPLLGLNTGELFF.

This clonotype was found a few times. The rearrangement uses TRBV9 and TRBJ2-4; 7 bases fit TRBD1. There are 15 residues in the CDR3. Germline V gene data show CDR1 as SGDLS and CDR2 as YYNGEE. The J segment lost 6 bases and the V segment lost 0 bases, leaving 6 bases of the junction unmatched. The DNA for the CDR3 is TGTGCCAGCAGCGTAGGGGACAGTGCACGAAACATTCAGTACTTC. It is translated as CASSVGDSARNIQYF.

The chain is built from TRBV9 and TRBJ2-1; 7 nucleotides match TRBD2. The CDR3 extends over 13 amino acids. Germline V lookup: CDR1 SGDLS, CDR2 YYNGEE. Trimming took 3 bases from V and 8 from J; bases not matched to a gene: 5. The CDR3 spells CASSESGRDEQFF. The CDR3 DNA reads TGTGCCAGCAGCGAGAGTGGGAGGGATGAGCAGTTCTTC. The variable domain in full, completed from reference TRBV9 and TRBJ2-1, reads DSGVTQTPKHLITATGQRVTLRCSPRSGDLSVYWYQQSLDQGLQFLIQYYNGEERAKGNILERFSAQQFPDLHSELNLSSLELGDSALYFCASSESGRDEQFFGPGTRLTVL.

The table lists this clonotype with a few counts. The chain recombines TRBV10-3 with TRBJ2-5; 7 nucleotides align to TRBD1. This CDR3 contains 15 residues. CDR1 ENHRY and CDR2 SYGVKD come from the germline V gene. Trimming at V came to 2 bases and at J to 2 bases, leaving 5 bases not matched to a gene. CDR3 region: CAISEDGTVQETQYF. CDR3 nucleotides: TGTGCCATCAGTGAGGACGGGACAGTGCAAGAGACCCAGTACTTC.

The V call is TRBV27, the J call TRBJ2-3; 12 nucleotides align to TRBD2. CDR1 is MNHEY and CDR2 is SMNVEV in the germline V gene (reference sequence). Trimming at V came to 2 bases and at J to 6 bases, leaving 6 bases not matched to a gene. The CDR3 is 16 amino acids. CDR3 nucleotide sequence: TGTGCCAGCAGTTTACTAGCGGGGGGGGGTGTGGATACGCAGTATTTT. Its protein is CASSLLAGGGVDTQYF.

The table lists this clonotype with a few counts. J is TRBJ2-1 and V is TRBV9; no definite D call. V was clipped by 3 bases and J by 8 bases, with 6 bases between them. CDR1 and CDR2 from the germline V gene are SGDLS and YYNGEE. The CDR3 covers 11 residues. CDR3 sequence reads: CASSDEDEQFF. The DNA of the CDR3 is TGTGCCAGCAGCGACGAGGATGAGCAGTTCTTC.

The chain recombines TRBV12-3 or TRBV12-4 with TRBJ2-6, with TRBD1 matching over 8 bases. The V segment lost 1 base and the J segment 0 bases; nucleotides outside the gene matches: 11. The CDR3 has 20 residues. CDR3 coding DNA: TGTGCCAGCAGTTTAGGGTCAGGGGGCCCCGAGGGCTCTGGGGCCAACGTCCTGACTTTC. It yields the protein CASSLGSGGPEGSGANVLTF.

This clonotype was seen a few times. The chain carries TRBV3-1 and TRBJ2-7; D call uncertain. Germline-derived CDR1 and CDR2 are LGHDT and YNNKEL (reference sequence). CDR3 size: 13 residues. The V end was cut by 6 bases, the J end by 5 bases, with 14 bases between. CDR3 residues: CASRPVSSNEQYF. CDR3 DNA: TGTGCCAGCAGACCCGTATCATCCAACGAGCAGTACTTC.

This clonotype was observed a few times. This chain's CDR3 is CASEPSGTVQKPTQYF. The CDR3 bases are TGTGCCAGCGAGCCCTCTGGGACAGTTCAAAAGCCGACCCAGTACTTC. The chain is built from TRBV6-5 and TRBJ2-7; the match to TRBD1 covers 7 bases. The J call may be wrong; the DNA end is better matched by TRBJ2-5. Germline lookup yields CDR1 MNHEY and CDR2 SVGAGI. This CDR3 contains 16 residues.

This clonotype came up a few times. The rearrangement joins TRBV25-1 to TRBJ2-5; D is possibly TRBD1 or TRBD2 (5 bases each). V was clipped by 2 bases and J by 6 bases, with 22 bases between them. This CDR3 region has 17 residues. Germline V gene data show CDR1 as MGHDK and CDR2 as SYGVNS. The CDR3 DNA sequence: TGTGCCAGCAGTGAAAGCCGAGGGGTGGGGAAGTTGCAGACCCAGTACTTC. Its translation: CASSESRGVGKLQTQYF.

The chain has TRBV28 and TRBJ1-6; D remains unclear. The CDR3 is made up of 17 amino acids. The germline V and J ends were trimmed by 6 bases and 0 bases, with 15 bases remaining between them. CDR1 and CDR2 from the germline V gene are MDHEN and SYDVKM. CDR3: CASRIPGTLSYNSPLHF. The CDR3 DNA follows: TGTGCCAGCAGGATCCCAGGAACCCTCTCCTATAATTCACCCCTCCACTTT.

This clonotype was seen only a few times. The chain uses TRBV6-6 and TRBJ1-2, with D possibly being TRBD1 (6 bases). CDR1 MNHNY and CDR2 SVGAGI come from the germline V gene (reference sequence). Trimming stripped 4 bases from V and 6 bases from J, with 18 bases between. The CDR3 totals 15 residues. The CDR3 DNA reads TGTGCCAGCAGTTCCCCTCAGGGACAAATAAATGGCTACACCTTC. This sequence encodes CASSSPQGQINGYTF.

This clonotype showed up many times. The chain has TRBV9 and TRBJ2-7; weak D call: TRBD2 (5 bases). Between the trimmed V and J ends, which lost 3 bases and 1 base, there was a span of 8 bases. The CDR3 is 13 amino acids. The germline V gene has CDR1 SGDLS and CDR2 YYNGEE. DNA for the CDR3: TGTGCCAGCAGCGCGGGCGGGTCCTACGAGCAGTACTTC. It translates to CASSAGGSYEQYF.

The gene calls are TRBV20-1 and TRBJ2-2; D remains unclear. Germline values: CDR1 DFQATT, CDR2 SNEGSKA (reference sequence). There are 15 residues in the CDR3. V shed 0 bases and J shed 0 bases, with 8 bases lying between them. CDR3 DNA sequence: TGCAGTGCTAGAGAGCGGTTGGCGAACACCGGGGAGCTGTTTTTT. Encoded protein: CSARERLANTGELFF.

This rearrangement joins TRBV5-6 to TRBJ2-6; a possible D gene is TRBD1 (6 bases). The CDR3 loop spans 19 amino acids. V shed 4 bases and J shed 2 bases, with 22 bases lying between them. Germline V gene data show CDR1 as SGHDT and CDR2 as YYEEEE. The CDR3 bases are TGTGCCAGCAGCCGTGGTATGGCAGGGGAAGGGGCTGGGGCCAACGTCCTGACTTTC. Translated: CASSRGMAGEGAGANVLTF.

The chain has TRBV27 and TRBJ2-5, with D maybe TRBD2 (5 bases). The V and J ends lost 8 bases and 7 bases respectively, with 14 bases between them. This CDR3 is 12 amino acids long. Germline CDR1 reads MNHEY; CDR2 reads SMNVEV (reference sequence). DNA for the CDR3: TGTGCCAGCTGGGCGCCCGGAGGGACCCAGTACTTC. It is translated as CASWAPGGTQYF.

This clonotype was detected only a few times. The rearrangement uses TRBV7-2 and TRBJ2-7; 14 nucleotides match TRBD2. Trimming cost V 9 bases and J 0 bases; bases outside gene matches: 19. Looked up from germline, CDR1 is SGHTA and CDR2 is FQGNSA. CDR3 length: 20 amino acids. The CDR3 region is CASWDRDQTSGRALSYEQYF. The CDR3 bases are TGTGCCAGTTGGGACAGGGACCAGACTAGCGGGAGGGCCCTCTCCTACGAGCAGTACTTC.

The rearrangement links TRBV15 to TRBJ2-2; maybe TRBD2 (5 bases). CDR3 size: 18 residues. The V and J ends lost 5 bases and 7 bases respectively, with 26 bases between them. Germline-derived CDR1 and CDR2 are LNHNV and YYDKDF (reference sequence). The CDR3 DNA reads as TGTGCCACCAGCCATTTCTTACTTGGGAGTATAGAGGTCGGGGAGCTGTTTTTT. Its translation: CATSHFLLGSIEVGELFF. The full variable domain, rest sourced from reference TRBV15 and TRBJ2-2, is DAMVIQNPRYQVTQFGKPVTLSCSQTLNHNVMYWYQQKSSQAPKLLFHYYDKDFNNEADTPDNFQSRRPNTSFCFLDIRSPGLGDTAMYLCATSHFLLGSIEVGELFFGEGSRLTVL.

The chain couples TRBV28 to TRBJ1-2; D perhaps matches TRBD1 (5 bases). The CDR3 extends over 13 amino acids. The V end lost 4 bases, the J end lost 6 bases, and 12 bases lay between the germline ends. CDR1 is MDHEN and CDR2 is SYDVKM in the germline V gene. DNA of the CDR3: TGTGCCAGCAGTTGGGGGGGACGAAATGGCTACACCTTC. It is translated as CASSWGGRNGYTF.

V gene TRBV5-1 combines with J gene TRBJ2-1, with 8 bases aligning to TRBD2. Trimming took 4 bases from V and 10 from J; bases not matched to a gene: 16. CDR1 is SGHRS, CDR2 YFSETQ, per germline. There are 16 residues in the CDR3. In DNA, the CDR3 is TGCGCCAGCAGCGACCCTCCAGCGGGAGTCGGGTACGAGCAGTTCTTC. Amino acids: CASSDPPAGVGYEQFF.

The J gene is TRBJ1-5, the V gene TRBV9, with a tentative D call TRBD1 (6 bases). Germline V CDR1 and CDR2: SGDLS, YYNGEE. V lost 3 bases and J lost 7, with 11 bases in between. The CDR3 length is 13 residues. The CDR3 coding sequence is TGTGCCAGCAGCGGGGGGGCTGGGCAGCCCCAGCATTTT. Translated, it gives CASSGGAGQPQHF.

This clonotype occurred a few times. J is TRBJ1-1 and V is TRBV7-9, with D tentatively TRBD1 (5 bases). Germline V gene lookup returns CDR1 SEHNR and CDR2 FQNEAQ (reference sequence). Between the trimmed V and J ends, which lost 5 bases and 9 bases, there was a span of 25 bases. This CDR3 region has 16 residues. CDR3 DNA sequence: TGTGCCAGCAGCACCAACGTTCTTCAGGGAAACCCCCAAGCTTTCTTT. This translates into CASSTNVLQGNPQAFF.